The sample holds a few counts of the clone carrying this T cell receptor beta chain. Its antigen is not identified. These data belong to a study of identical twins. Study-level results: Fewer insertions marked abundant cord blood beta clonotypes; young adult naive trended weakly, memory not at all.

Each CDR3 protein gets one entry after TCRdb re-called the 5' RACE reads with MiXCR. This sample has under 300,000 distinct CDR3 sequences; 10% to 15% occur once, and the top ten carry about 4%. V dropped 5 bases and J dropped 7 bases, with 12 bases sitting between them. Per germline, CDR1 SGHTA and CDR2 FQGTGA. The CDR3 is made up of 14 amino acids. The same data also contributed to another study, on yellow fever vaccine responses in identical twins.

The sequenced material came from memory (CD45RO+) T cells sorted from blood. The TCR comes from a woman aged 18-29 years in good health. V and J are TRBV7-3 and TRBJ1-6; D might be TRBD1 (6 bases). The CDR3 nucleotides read TGTGCCAGCAGCAAGGACAGTAGGAATTCACCCCTCCACTTT. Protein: CASSKDSRNSPLHF.